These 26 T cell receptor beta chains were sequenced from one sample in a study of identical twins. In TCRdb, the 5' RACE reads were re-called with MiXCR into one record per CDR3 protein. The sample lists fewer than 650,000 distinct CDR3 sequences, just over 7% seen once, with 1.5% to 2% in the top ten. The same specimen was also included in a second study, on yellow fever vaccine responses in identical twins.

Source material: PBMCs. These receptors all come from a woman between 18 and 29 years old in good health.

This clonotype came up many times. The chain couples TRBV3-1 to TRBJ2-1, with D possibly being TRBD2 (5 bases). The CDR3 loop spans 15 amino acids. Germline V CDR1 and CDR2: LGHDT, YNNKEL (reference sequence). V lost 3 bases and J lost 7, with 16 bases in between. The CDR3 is CASSHHGLVGNEQFF. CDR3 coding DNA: TGTGCCAGCAGCCACCACGGACTGGTGGGGAATGAGCAGTTCTTC.

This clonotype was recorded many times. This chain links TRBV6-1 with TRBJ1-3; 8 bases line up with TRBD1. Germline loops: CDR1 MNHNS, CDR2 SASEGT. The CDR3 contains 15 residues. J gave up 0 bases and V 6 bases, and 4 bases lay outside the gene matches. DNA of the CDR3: TGTGCCAGCAGACCAACAGGGGGCTCTGGAAACACCATATATTTT. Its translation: CASRPTGGSGNTIYF.

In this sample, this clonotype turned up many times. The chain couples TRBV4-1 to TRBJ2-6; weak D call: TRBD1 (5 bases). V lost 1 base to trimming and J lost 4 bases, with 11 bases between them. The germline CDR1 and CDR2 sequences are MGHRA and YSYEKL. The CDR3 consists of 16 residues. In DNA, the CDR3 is TGCGCCAGCAGCCAAGGGGGCAGCCCCGGGGCCAACGTCCTGACTTTC. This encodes CASSQGGSPGANVLTF.

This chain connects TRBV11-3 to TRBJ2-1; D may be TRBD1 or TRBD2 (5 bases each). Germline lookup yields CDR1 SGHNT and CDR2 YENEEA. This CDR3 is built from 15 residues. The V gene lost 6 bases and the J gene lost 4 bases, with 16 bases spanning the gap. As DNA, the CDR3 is TGTGCCAGCAGTCACGCCGGGGCCGGTTACAATGAGCAGTTCTTC. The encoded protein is CASSHAGAGYNEQFF.

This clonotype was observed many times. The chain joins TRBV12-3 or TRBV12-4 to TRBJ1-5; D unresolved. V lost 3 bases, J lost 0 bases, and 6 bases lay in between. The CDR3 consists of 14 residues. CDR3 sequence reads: CASSFTDSNQPQHF. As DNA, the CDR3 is TGTGCCAGCAGTTTTACAGATAGCAATCAGCCCCAGCATTTT.

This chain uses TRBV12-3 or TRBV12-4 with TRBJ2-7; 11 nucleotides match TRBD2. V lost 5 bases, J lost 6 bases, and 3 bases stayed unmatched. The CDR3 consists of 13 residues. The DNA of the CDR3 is TGTGCCAGCAGTCCCGGACTAGCGGGCGAGCAGTACTTC. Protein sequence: CASSPGLAGEQYF.

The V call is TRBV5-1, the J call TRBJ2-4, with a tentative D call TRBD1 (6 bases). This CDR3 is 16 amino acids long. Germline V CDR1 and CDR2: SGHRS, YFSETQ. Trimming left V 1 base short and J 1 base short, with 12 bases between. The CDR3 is CASSLTGRLAKNIQYF. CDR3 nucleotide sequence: TGCGCCAGCAGCTTGACAGGGAGACTTGCCAAAAACATTCAGTACTTC.

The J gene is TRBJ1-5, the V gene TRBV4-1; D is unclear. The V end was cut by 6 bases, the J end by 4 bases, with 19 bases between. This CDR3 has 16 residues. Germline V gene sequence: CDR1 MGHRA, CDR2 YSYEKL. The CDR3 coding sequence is TGCGCCAGCAGGGAGGAGGGCCGGTCTCAAAATCAGCCCCAGCATTTT. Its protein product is CASREEGRSQNQPQHF.

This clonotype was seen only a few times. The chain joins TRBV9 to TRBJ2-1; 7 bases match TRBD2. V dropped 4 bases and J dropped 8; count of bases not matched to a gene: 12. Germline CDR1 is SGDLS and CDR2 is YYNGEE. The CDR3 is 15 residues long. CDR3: CASSHLPRELDEQFF. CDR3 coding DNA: TGTGCCAGCAGCCACCTCCCGCGGGAGTTAGATGAGCAGTTCTTC.

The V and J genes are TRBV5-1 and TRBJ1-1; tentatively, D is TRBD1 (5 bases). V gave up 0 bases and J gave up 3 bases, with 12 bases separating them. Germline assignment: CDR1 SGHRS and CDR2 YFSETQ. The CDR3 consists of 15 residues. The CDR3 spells CASSLEGFWDTEAFF. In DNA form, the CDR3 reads TGCGCCAGCAGCTTGGAGGGGTTTTGGGACACTGAAGCTTTCTTT.

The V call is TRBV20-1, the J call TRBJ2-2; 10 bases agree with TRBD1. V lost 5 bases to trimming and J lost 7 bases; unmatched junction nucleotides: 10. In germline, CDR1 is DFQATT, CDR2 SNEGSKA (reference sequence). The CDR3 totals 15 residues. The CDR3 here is CSALTGTGAHGELFF. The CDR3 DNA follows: TGCAGTGCTCTCACCGGGACAGGGGCCCACGGGGAGCTGTTTTTT.

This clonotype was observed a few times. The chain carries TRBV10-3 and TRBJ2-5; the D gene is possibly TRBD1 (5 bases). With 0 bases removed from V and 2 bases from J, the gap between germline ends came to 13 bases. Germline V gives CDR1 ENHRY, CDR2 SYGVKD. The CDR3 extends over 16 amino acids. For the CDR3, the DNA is TGTGCCATCAGTGAGTCGCTCTCAGGGCCACAAGAGACCCAGTACTTC. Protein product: CAISESLSGPQETQYF.

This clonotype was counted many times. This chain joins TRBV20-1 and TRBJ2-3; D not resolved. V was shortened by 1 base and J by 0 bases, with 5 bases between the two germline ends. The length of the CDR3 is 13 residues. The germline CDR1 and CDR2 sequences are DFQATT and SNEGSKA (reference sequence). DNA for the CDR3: TGCAGTGCTAGAGCGTACAGCACAGATACGCAGTATTTT. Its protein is CSARAYSTDTQYF.

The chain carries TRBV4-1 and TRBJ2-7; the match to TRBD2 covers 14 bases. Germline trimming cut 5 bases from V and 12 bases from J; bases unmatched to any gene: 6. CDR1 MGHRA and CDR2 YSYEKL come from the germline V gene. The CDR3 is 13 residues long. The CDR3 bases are TGCGCCAGCAGCACCGGGACTAGCGGGAGTGCGTACTTC. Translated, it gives CASSTGTSGSAYF.

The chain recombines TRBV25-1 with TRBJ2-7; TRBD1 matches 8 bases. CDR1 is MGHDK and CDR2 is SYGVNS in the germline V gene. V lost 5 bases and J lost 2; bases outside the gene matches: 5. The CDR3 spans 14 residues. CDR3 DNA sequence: TGTGCCAGCAGTAAAACAGGGGGGACCTACGAGCAGTACTTC. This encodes CASSKTGGTYEQYF.

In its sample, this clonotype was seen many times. CDR3 residues: CASSQDKQTSGGETQYF. The CDR3 DNA follows: TGCGCCAGCAGCCAAGATAAGCAGACTAGCGGAGGGGAGACCCAGTACTTC. The chain links TRBV4-1 to TRBJ2-5; the match to TRBD2 covers 9 bases. The V gene end was trimmed by 0 bases and the J gene end by 5 bases; junction bases not matched to a gene: 10. This CDR3 is built from 17 residues. CDR1 MGHRA and CDR2 YSYEKL come from the germline V gene.

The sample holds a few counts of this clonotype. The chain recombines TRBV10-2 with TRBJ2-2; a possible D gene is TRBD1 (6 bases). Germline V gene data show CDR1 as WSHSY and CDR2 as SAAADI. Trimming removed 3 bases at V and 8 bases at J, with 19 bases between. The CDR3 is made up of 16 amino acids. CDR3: CASSEPIGGWLGELFF. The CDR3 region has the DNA TGCGCCAGCAGTGAACCTATAGGGGGTTGGCTTGGGGAGCTGTTTTTT.

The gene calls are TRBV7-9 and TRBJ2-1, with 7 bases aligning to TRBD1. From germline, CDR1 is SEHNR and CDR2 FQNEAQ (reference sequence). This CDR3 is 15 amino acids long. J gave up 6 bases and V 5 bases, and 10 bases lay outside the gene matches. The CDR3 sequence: CASSRTGTVGNEQFF. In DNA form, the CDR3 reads TGTGCCAGCAGCCGAACCGGGACAGTTGGCAATGAGCAGTTCTTC.

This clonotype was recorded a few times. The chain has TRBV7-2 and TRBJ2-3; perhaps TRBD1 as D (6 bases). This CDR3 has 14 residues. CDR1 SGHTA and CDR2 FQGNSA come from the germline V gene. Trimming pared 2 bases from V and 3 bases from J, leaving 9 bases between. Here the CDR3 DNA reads TGTGCCAGCAGCTTACAGGGGCTGACAGATACGCAGTATTTT. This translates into CASSLQGLTDTQYF.

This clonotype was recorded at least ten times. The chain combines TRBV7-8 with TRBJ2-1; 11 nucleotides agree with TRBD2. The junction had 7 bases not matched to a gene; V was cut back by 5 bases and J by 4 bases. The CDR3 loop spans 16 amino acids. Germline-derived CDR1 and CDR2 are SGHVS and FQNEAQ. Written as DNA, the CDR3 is TGTGCCAGCAGCCCACGACTAGCGGGAATTTACAATGAGCAGTTCTTC. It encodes CASSPRLAGIYNEQFF.

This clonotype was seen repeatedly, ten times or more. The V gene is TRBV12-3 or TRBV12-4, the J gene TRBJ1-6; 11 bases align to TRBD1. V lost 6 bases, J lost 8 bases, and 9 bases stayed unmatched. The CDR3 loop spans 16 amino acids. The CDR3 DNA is TGTGCCAGCAGCCATTCCGGGACAGGGGGGTATTCACCCCTCCACTTT. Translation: CASSHSGTGGYSPLHF.

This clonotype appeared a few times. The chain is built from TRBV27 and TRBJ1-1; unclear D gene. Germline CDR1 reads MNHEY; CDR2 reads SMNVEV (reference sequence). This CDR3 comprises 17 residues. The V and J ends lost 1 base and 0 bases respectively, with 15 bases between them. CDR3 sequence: CASSLLVPGSMNTEAFF. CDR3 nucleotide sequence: TGTGCCAGCAGTTTATTGGTCCCCGGGTCCATGAACACTGAAGCTTTCTTT.

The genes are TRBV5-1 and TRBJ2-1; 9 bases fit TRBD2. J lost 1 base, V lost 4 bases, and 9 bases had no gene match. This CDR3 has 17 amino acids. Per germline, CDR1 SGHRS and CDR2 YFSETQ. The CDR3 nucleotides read TGCGCCAGCAGCGTGATGGGGCTAGCGGGATCCTACAATGAGCAGTTCTTC. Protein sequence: CASSVMGLAGSYNEQFF.

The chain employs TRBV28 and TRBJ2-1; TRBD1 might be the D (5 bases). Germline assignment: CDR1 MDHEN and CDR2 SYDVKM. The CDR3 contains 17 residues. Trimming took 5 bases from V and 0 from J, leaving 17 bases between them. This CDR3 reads CASSPRRTPSSYNEQFF. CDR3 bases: TGTGCCAGCAGTCCCCGTCGGACACCGAGCTCCTACAATGAGCAGTTCTTC.

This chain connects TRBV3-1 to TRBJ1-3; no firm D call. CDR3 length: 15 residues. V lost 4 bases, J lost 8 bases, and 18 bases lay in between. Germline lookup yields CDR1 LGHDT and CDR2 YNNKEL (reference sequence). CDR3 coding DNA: TGTGCCAGCAGCCTCGAGTCGGGTGTGAGAGACACCATATATTTT. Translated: CASSLESGVRDTIYF.

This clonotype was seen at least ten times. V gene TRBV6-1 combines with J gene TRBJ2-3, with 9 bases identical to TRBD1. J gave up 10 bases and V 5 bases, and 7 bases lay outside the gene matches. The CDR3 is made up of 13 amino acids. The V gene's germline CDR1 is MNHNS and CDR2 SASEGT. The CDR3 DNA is TGTGCCAGCAGTCGGACAGGGGAGGTGTCGCAGTATTTT. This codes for CASSRTGEVSQYF.